This T cell receptor (beta chain) was sequenced during a study of T cells in Graves' hyperthyroidism and ophthalmopathy. TCR beta CDR3 regions were amplified from RNA transcripts. HTBI primers drove first-round RT-PCR of the TCR CDR3. Using its own MiXCR run on the multiplex PCR reads, TCRdb lists one record per CDR3 protein. The sample records about 280,000 distinct CDR3 sequences, around 25% being singletons. Sample collection date corresponds to first hyperthyroidism diagnosis, prior to any ophthalmopathy symptoms. PBMCs came from about 10 ml fresh peripheral blood. Regarding the study as a whole: Blood samples included most of the expanded thyroid clonotypes exceeding 0.001.

Germline CDR1 is MDHEN and CDR2 is SYDVKM. Trimming removed 6 bases from V and 3 bases from J, with 14 bases in between. This CDR3 is 14 amino acids long. As concerns this clonotype: Antigen specificity is unknown.

This chain links TRBV28 with TRBJ1-2; D unresolved. Sequences were obtained from blood. The sequence came from a man aged 40-55 years with Graves' hyperthyroidism that later progressed to Graves' ophthalmopathy. CDR3 sequence reads: CASSSPSGYYGYTF. DNA of the CDR3: TGTGCCAGCAGCTCCCCTTCAGGCTACTATGGCTACACCTTC.